The 24 T cell receptor beta chains in this list originate from one sample, sequenced in a study of blood T cells in healthy people across ages. Together with a sample-barcoded 5' primer, a J-beta primer mix was included in a second PCR lasting roughly 7 to 11 cycles. TCRdb processed the 5' RACE reads anew with MiXCR; each CDR3 protein has one entry. The sample comprises about 1.4 million distinct CDR3 sequences, 45% to 70% of which are singletons, and about 6.3% rests with the top ten. The sample taken for sequencing was blood. Every receptor here comes from a man younger than 35 in good health.

The CDR3 DNA reads as TGCGCCAGCGGGACAGGGGAGTCCCGGTATGGCTACACCTTC. It is translated as CASGTGESRYGYTF. The rearrangement links TRBV10-2 to TRBJ1-2; TRBD1 agrees at 10 bases. CDR3 length: 14 residues. V shed 8 bases and J 5 bases; nucleotides not matched to a gene: 8. Germline-derived CDR1 and CDR2 are WSHSY and SAAADI.

This clonotype was observed a handful of times. The V and J genes are TRBV7-9 and TRBJ2-1, with D perhaps being TRBD1 or TRBD2 (5 bases each). The germline V gene has CDR1 SEHNR and CDR2 FQNEAQ (reference sequence). Trimming cost V 4 bases and J 6 bases, with 10 bases left between them. This CDR3 has 13 amino acids. CDR3 residues: CASSWGNFNEQFF. The CDR3 DNA follows: TGTGCCAGCAGCTGGGGGAACTTCAATGAGCAGTTCTTC. The full variable domain, completed using reference TRBV7-9 and TRBJ2-1, is DTGVSQNPRHKITKRGQNVTFRCDPISEHNRLYWYRQTLGQGPEFLTYFQNEAQLEKSRLLSDRFSAERPKGSFSTLEIQRTEQGDSAMYLCASSWGNFNEQFFGPGTRLTVL.

This clonotype was found once. The rearrangement joins TRBV5-6 to TRBJ2-5; D is undetermined. The germline CDR1 and CDR2 sequences are SGHDT and YYEEEE. V was pared by 0 bases and J by 3 bases, with 9 bases between. The CDR3 is 14 residues long. The CDR3 region has the DNA TGTGCCAGCAGCTTGGCGGTGGCCGAAGAGACCCAGTACTTC. It codes for CASSLAVAEETQYF.

Here the CDR3 reads CASSHVGEAGNTIYF. The CDR3 DNA follows: TGTGCCAGCAGCCACGTTGGAGAGGCTGGAAACACCATATATTTT. V usage is TRBV4-2 and J usage is TRBJ1-3; D is uncertain. Germline-derived CDR1 and CDR2 are LGHNA and YNFKEQ. The CDR3 is 15 amino acids. Trimming left V 3 bases short and J 2 bases short, with 11 bases between.

This clonotype was detected only a few times. The V and J genes are TRBV10-3 and TRBJ2-5; 12 nucleotides align to TRBD1. Germline-derived CDR1 and CDR2 are ENHRY and SYGVKD. This CDR3 is built from 16 residues. V shed 3 bases, J shed 1 base, and the junction held 3 bases outside the gene matches. The CDR3 spells CAISDGTGGFQETQYF. The DNA for the CDR3 is TGTGCCATCAGTGACGGGACAGGGGGCTTCCAAGAGACCCAGTACTTC.

This chain links TRBV6-2 or TRBV6-3 with TRBJ2-7; D unclear. Germline assignment: CDR1 MNHEY and CDR2 SVGEGT. The CDR3 contains 13 residues. Trimming shortened V by 2 bases and J by 0 bases, and 5 bases separated the two germline ends. Here the CDR3 reads CASSYPFSYEQYF. Written as DNA, the CDR3 is TGTGCCAGCAGTTACCCATTCTCCTACGAGCAGTACTTC.

A remark on this clonotype: One junction end disagrees with the germline gene, perhaps due to a read error. The rearrangement joins TRBV7-2 to TRBJ2-3; D is unclear. The CDR3 consists of 11 residues. From germline, CDR1 is SGHTA and CDR2 FQGNSA. CDR3 in DNA: TGTGCCAGCAAAGCGAGAGATGCGCAGTATTTT. Translated: CASKARDAQYF.

The genes are TRBV9 and TRBJ2-2, with 8 bases identical to TRBD2. This CDR3 has 17 amino acids. CDR1 and CDR2 (germline): SGDLS, YYNGEE. J lost 2 bases, V lost 4 bases, and 10 bases had no gene match. The CDR3 loop reads CASSNPRSGANTGELFF. DNA of the CDR3: TGTGCCAGCAGCAATCCACGTAGCGGGGCTAACACCGGGGAGCTGTTTTTT.

As to this clonotype: This may stem from a read error, because a much larger clone lies one nucleotide away. The rearrangement uses TRBV29-1 and TRBJ2-3, with D hard to call. Germline CDR1 and CDR2: SQVTM and ANQGSEA. The CDR3 consists of 9 residues. The CDR3 loop is CSVKDTQYF. The CDR3 DNA is TGCAGCGTTAAAGATACGCAGTATTTT.

The chain employs TRBV20-1 and TRBJ2-2, with 8 bases that match TRBD1. The V segment lost 5 bases and the J segment 4 bases; nucleotides outside the gene matches: 12. Germline CDR1 is DFQATT and CDR2 is SNEGSKA (reference sequence). The CDR3 sequence is 16 residues long. In DNA form, the CDR3 reads TGCAGTGCTGAGGACAGGGCTGGCGGGACCACCGGGGAGCTGTTTTTT. Protein sequence: CSAEDRAGGTTGELFF.

The CDR3, as DNA: TGTGCCAGCAGCCAGAACAGGGGCACGGGCTACACCTTC. This translates into CASSQNRGTGYTF. The genes are TRBV7-9 and TRBJ1-2; 7 bases map to TRBD1. V lost 5 bases to trimming and J lost 8 bases; unmatched junction nucleotides: 8. Germline V gene sequence: CDR1 SEHNR, CDR2 FQNEAQ (reference sequence). The CDR3 has 13 residues.

This chain joins TRBV2 and TRBJ2-5; 9 bases map to TRBD1. The germline gives CDR1 SNHLY, CDR2 FYNNEI. CDR3 length: 15 amino acids. V lost 6 bases, J lost 0 bases, and 5 bases stayed unmatched. The CDR3 DNA sequence: TGTGCCAGCAGACGGACAGGGGTGTACCAAGAGACCCAGTACTTC. Amino acids: CASRRTGVYQETQYF.

The chain employs TRBV18 and TRBJ2-5; TRBD1 might be the D (8 bases). Judging by the DNA end, TRBJ2-7 fits better; the J call may be wrong. This CDR3 comprises 16 residues. Germline V gene lookup returns CDR1 KGHSH and CDR2 LQKENI. This CDR3 reads CASSLKDREGLYEQYF. CDR3 DNA: TGTGCCAGCTCACTTAAGGACAGGGAGGGCCTCTACGAGCAGTACTTC.

The chain combines TRBV12-3 or TRBV12-4 with TRBJ2-4; TRBD2 aligns across 10 bases. The CDR3 spans 16 residues. V was clipped by 5 bases and J by 8 bases; unmatched bases: 12. The CDR3 loop is CASSPLTEREGYIQYF. DNA for the CDR3: TGTGCCAGCAGTCCCCTTACAGAGCGGGAGGGATACATTCAGTACTTC.

V gene TRBV7-2 combines with J gene TRBJ2-5, with 12 bases aligning to TRBD2. V lost 5 bases, J lost 7 bases, and 8 bases stayed unmatched. CDR3 size: 15 residues. Germline values: CDR1 SGHTA, CDR2 FQGNSA. The CDR3 nucleotides read TGTGCCAGCAGCCCGGGGACTAGCGGGTTGGGGACCCAGTACTTC. Translation: CASSPGTSGLGTQYF.

This clonotype has ten or more counts. This rearrangement joins TRBV20-1 to TRBJ1-2; D not resolved. Per the germline V gene, CDR1 is DFQATT and CDR2 is SNEGSKA (reference sequence). The CDR3 has 9 residues. V was shortened by 3 bases and J by 4 bases, with 0 bases between the two germline ends. The CDR3 coding sequence is TGCAGTGCTAGCTATGGCTACACCTTC. Its translation: CSASYGYTF.

The gene calls are TRBV9 and TRBJ2-3, with 11 bases matching TRBD2. This CDR3 is 16 amino acids long. Germline V gives CDR1 SGDLS, CDR2 YYNGEE. V lost 0 bases, J lost 7 bases, and 7 bases stayed unmatched. CDR3 sequence: CASSVEASGGYNTQYF. The CDR3 DNA sequence: TGTGCCAGCAGCGTAGAGGCTAGCGGGGGGTACAATACGCAGTATTTT.

The chain combines TRBV20-1 with TRBJ2-1; maybe TRBD2 (5 bases). The closer fit of TRBJ2-7 to the DNA end suggests the J call may be wrong. From germline, CDR1 is DFQATT and CDR2 SNEGSKA (reference sequence). The CDR3 has 14 residues. CDR3 sequence reads: CSALERDYYNEQYF. CDR3 in DNA: TGCAGTGCTTTAGAGAGGGATTACTACAATGAGCAGTACTTC.

The V gene is TRBV3-1, the J gene TRBJ1-1; D remains unclear. The length of the CDR3 is 14 residues. The germline V and J ends were trimmed by 4 bases and 0 bases, with 9 bases remaining between them. Germline-derived CDR1 and CDR2 are LGHDT and YNNKEL (reference sequence). The CDR3 protein is CASSPKAMNTEAFF. DNA of the CDR3: TGTGCCAGCAGCCCCAAGGCGATGAACACTGAAGCTTTCTTT. Together with reference TRBV3-1 and TRBJ1-1, the CDR3 gives the full variable domain: DTAVSQTPKYLVTQMGNDKSIKCEQNLGHDTMYWYKQDSKKFLKIMFSYNNKELIINETVPNRFSPKSPDKAHLNLHINSLELGDSAVYFCASSPKAMNTEAFFGQGTRLTVV.

The V gene is TRBV20-1, the J gene TRBJ2-5; 9 nucleotides align to TRBD2. V was pared by 3 bases and J by 2 bases, with 4 bases of the junction left unmatched. The CDR3 has 14 residues. Looked up from germline, CDR1 is DFQATT and CDR2 is SNEGSKA (reference sequence). CDR3: CSASGSGGQETQYF. DNA for the CDR3: TGCAGTGCTAGCGGTAGCGGGGGACAAGAGACCCAGTACTTC.

The genes are TRBV4-2 and TRBJ1-5; the D is unclear. The V gene's germline CDR1 is LGHNA and CDR2 YNFKEQ. V lost 0 bases and J 2 bases, leaving 14 bases between the germline ends. CDR3 length: 17 amino acids. CDR3 in amino acids: CASSQDLRPDGNQPQHF. DNA of the CDR3: TGTGCCAGCAGCCAAGATTTACGGCCGGACGGCAATCAGCCCCAGCATTTT.

This clonotype was found a few times. The chain links TRBV7-9 to TRBJ2-5; D gene unclear. Gene TRBJ2-7 matches the end of the DNA better, so the J call may be wrong. Germline CDR1 and CDR2: SEHNR and FQNEAQ (reference sequence). This CDR3 has 15 residues. The CDR3 DNA reads TGTGCCAGCAGTCTTTCCGGCAGCAGTGCATACGAGCAGTACTTC. As protein: CASSLSGSSAYEQYF.

The chain has TRBV6-6 and TRBJ2-1, with 7 nucleotides matching TRBD1. The trim removed 0 bases at V and 5 bases at J, leaving 7 bases unmatched. This CDR3 region has 16 residues. Germline values: CDR1 MNHNY, CDR2 SVGAGI (reference sequence). Here the CDR3 DNA reads TGTGCCAGCAGTTACTCAAACCGGGACAGAGACAATGAGCAGTTCTTC. Its translation is CASSYSNRDRDNEQFF.

This clonotype was seen a few times. J is TRBJ2-1 and V is TRBV6-5; D is undetermined. CDR1 is MNHEY, CDR2 SVGAGI, per germline. The V end was cut by 6 bases, the J end by 6 bases, with 18 bases between. CDR3 length: 15 residues. This CDR3 is CASRGRVNAPNEQFF. CDR3 sequence (DNA): TGTGCCAGCAGGGGCCGGGTCAACGCCCCCAATGAGCAGTTCTTC.